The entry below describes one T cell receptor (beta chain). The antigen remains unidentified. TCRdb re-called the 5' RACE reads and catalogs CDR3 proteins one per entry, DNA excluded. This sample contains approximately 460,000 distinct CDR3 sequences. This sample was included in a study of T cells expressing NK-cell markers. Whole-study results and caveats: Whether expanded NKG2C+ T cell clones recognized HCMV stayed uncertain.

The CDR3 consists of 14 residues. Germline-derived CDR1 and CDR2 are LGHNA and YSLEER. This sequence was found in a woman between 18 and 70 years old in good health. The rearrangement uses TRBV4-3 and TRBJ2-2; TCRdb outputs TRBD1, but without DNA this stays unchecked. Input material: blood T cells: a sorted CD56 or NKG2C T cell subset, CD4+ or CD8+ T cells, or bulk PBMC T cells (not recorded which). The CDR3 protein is CASSPVGGPGELFF.